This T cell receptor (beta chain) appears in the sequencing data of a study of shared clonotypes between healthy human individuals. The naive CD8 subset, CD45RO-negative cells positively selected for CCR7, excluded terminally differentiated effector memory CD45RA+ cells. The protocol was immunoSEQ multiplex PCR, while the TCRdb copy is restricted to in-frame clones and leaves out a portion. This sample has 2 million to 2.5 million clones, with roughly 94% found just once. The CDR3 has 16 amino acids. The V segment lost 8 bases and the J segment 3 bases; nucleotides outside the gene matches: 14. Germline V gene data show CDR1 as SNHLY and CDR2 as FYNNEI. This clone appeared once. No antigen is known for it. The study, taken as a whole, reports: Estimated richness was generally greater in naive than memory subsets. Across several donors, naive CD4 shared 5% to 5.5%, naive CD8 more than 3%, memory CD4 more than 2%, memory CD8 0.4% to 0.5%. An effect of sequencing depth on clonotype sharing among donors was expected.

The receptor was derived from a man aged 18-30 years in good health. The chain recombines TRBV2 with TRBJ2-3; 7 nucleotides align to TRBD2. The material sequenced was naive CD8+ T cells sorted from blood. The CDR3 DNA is TGTGCCAGCGCCGGGGCGGGGGTTTGGGGGACAGATACGCAGTATTTT. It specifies CASAGAGVWGTDTQYF.